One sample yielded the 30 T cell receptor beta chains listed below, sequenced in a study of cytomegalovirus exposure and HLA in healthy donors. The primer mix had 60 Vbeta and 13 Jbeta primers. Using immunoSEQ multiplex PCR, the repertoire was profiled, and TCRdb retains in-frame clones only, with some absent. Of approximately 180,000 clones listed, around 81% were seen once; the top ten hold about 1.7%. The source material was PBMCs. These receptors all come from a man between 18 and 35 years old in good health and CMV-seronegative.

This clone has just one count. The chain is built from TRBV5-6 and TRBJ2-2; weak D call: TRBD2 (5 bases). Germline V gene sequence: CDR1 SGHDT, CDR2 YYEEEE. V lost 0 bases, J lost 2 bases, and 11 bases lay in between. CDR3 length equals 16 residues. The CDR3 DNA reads TGTGCCAGCAGCTTGGAAGGACTCACTAACACCGGGGAGCTGTTTTTT. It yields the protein CASSLEGLTNTGELFF.

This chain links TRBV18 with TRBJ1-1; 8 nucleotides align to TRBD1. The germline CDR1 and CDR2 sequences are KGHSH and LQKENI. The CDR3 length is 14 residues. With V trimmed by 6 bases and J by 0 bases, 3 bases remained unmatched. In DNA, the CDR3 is TGTGCCAGCTCCCCAGGGGGCTTGAACACTGAAGCTTTCTTT. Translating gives CASSPGGLNTEAFF. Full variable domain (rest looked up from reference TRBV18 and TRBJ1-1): NAGVMQNPRHLVRRRGQEARLRCSPMKGHSHVYWYRQLPEEGLKFMVYLQKENIIDESGMPKERFSAEFPKEGPSILRIQQVVRGDSAAYFCASSPGGLNTEAFFGQGTRLTVV.

The CDR3, as DNA: TGTGCCAGCAGCTGGGCTCTTGCTGCTACGGAAGAGACCCAGTACTTC. Residues: CASSWALAATEETQYF. This rearrangement joins TRBV7-8 to TRBJ2-5; D uncertain. Germline-derived CDR1 and CDR2 are SGHVS and FQNEAQ. The CDR3 is 16 residues long. The ends were cut back, 4 bases at V and 3 bases at J, with 18 bases in the middle.

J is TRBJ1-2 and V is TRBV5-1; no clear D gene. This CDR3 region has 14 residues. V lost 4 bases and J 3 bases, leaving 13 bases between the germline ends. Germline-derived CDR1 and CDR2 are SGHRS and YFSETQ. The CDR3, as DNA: TGCGCCAGCAGCCCCCCTGGGCAGTACTATGGCTACACCTTC. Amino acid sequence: CASSPPGQYYGYTF. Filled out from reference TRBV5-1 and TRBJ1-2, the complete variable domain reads KAGVTQTPRYLIKTRGQQVTLSCSPISGHRSVSWYQQTPGQGLQFLFEYFSETQRNKGNFPGRFSGRQFSNSRSEMNVSTLELGDSALYLCASSPPGQYYGYTFGSGTRLTVV.

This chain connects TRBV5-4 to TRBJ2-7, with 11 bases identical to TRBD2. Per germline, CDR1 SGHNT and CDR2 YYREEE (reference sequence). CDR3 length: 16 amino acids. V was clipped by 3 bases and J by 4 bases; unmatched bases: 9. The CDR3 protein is CASSYVGLAGGYEQYF. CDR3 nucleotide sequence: TGTGCCAGCAGCTACGTAGGGCTAGCGGGGGGTTACGAGCAGTACTTC.

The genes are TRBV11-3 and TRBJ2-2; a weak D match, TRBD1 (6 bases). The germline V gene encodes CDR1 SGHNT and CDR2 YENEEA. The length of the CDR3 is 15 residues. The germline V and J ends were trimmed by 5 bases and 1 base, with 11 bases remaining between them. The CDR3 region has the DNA TGTGCCAGCAGCCCAGAGGGGGTGAACACCGGGGAGCTGTTTTTT. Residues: CASSPEGVNTGELFF.

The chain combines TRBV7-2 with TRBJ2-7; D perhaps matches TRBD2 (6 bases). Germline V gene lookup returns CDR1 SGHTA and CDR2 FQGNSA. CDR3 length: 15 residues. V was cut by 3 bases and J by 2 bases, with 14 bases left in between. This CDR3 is CASSFPGARAYEQYF. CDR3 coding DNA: TGTGCCAGCAGCTTTCCGGGAGCTAGGGCCTACGAGCAGTACTTC.

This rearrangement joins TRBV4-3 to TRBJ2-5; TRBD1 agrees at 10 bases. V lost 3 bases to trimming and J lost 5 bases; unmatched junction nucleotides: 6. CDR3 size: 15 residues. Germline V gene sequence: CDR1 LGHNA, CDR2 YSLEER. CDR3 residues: CASSQGQGIWETQYF. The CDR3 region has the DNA TGCGCCAGCAGCCAGGGACAGGGGATTTGGGAGACCCAGTACTTC.

DNA of the CDR3: TGTGCCAGCAGCGTAGGAGGTGGGGCGAATGAGCAGTTCTTC. Translated: CASSVGGGANEQFF. The chain uses TRBV9 and TRBJ2-1, with TRBD1 as a possible D gene (5 bases). Germline CDR1 is SGDLS and CDR2 is YYNGEE. The CDR3 loop spans 14 amino acids. The V and J ends lost 0 bases and 7 bases respectively, with 11 bases between them. The variable domain in full, completed from reference TRBV9 and TRBJ2-1, reads DSGVTQTPKHLITATGQRVTLRCSPRSGDLSVYWYQQSLDQGLQFLIQYYNGEERAKGNILERFSAQQFPDLHSELNLSSLELGDSALYFCASSVGGGANEQFFGPGTRLTVL.

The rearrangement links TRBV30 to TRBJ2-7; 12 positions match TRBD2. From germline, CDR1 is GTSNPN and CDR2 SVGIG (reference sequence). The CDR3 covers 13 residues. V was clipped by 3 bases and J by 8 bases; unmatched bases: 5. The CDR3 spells CAWSLAGGPQQYF. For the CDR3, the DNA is TGTGCCTGGAGCCTAGCGGGAGGGCCTCAGCAGTACTTC.

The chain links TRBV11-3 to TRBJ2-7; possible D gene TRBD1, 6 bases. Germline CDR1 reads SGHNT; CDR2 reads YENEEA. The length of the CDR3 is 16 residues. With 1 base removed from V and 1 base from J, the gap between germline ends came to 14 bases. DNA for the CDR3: TGTGCCAGCAGCTTAGGGTTGGGGGACAAGTCCTACGAGCAGTACTTC. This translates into CASSLGLGDKSYEQYF.

CDR3 loop: CASTRQGNYYGYTF. The CDR3 DNA sequence: TGTGCCAGTACCCGACAGGGTAATTACTATGGCTACACCTTC. The gene calls are TRBV19 and TRBJ1-2; 7 positions match TRBD1. V lost 7 bases, J lost 3 bases, and 8 bases stayed unmatched. The CDR3 spans 14 residues. Per germline, CDR1 LNHDA and CDR2 SQIVND (reference sequence).

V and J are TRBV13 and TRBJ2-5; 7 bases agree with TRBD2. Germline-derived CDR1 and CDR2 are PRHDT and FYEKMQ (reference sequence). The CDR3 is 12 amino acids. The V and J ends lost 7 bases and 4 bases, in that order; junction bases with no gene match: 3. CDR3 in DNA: TGTGCCAGCACCAGGGAGGGAGAGACCCAGTACTTC. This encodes CASTREGETQYF.

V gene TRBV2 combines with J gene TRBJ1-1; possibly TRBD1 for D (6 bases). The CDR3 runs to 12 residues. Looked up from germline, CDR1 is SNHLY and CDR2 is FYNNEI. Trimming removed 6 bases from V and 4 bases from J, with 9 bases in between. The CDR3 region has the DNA TGTGCCAGCAGAACAGGGAGCACTGAAGCTTTCTTT. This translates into CASRTGSTEAFF. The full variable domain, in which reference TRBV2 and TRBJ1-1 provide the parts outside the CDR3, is EPEVTQTPSHQVTQMGQEVILRCVPISNHLYFYWYRQILGQKVEFLVSFYNNEISEKSEIFDDQFSVERPDGSNFTLKIRSTKLEDSAMYFCASRTGSTEAFFGQGTRLTVV.

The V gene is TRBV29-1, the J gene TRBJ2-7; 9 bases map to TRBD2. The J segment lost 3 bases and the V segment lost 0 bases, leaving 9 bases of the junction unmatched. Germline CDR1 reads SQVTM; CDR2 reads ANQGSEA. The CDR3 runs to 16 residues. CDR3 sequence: CSVEDLVREGLYEQYF. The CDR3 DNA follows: TGCAGCGTTGAAGATCTTGTGCGGGAGGGCCTCTACGAGCAGTACTTC.

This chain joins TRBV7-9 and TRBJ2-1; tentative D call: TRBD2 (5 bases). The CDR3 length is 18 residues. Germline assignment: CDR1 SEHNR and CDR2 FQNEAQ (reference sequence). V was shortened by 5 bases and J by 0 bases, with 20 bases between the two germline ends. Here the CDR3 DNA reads TGTGCCAGCAGCCAACTAGTGGGCCCAATTAGCTCCTACAATGAGCAGTTCTTC. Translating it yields CASSQLVGPISSYNEQFF.

CDR3 amino acids: CASSLRGEGGNQPQHF. DNA for the CDR3: TGTGCCAGCAGCTTACGAGGGGAGGGTGGCAATCAGCCCCAGCATTTT. The chain is built from TRBV5-4 and TRBJ1-5; D may be TRBD1 (5 bases). Trimming stripped 2 bases from V and 2 bases from J, with 14 bases between. Germline loops: CDR1 SGHNT, CDR2 YYREEE (reference sequence). This CDR3 is built from 16 residues.

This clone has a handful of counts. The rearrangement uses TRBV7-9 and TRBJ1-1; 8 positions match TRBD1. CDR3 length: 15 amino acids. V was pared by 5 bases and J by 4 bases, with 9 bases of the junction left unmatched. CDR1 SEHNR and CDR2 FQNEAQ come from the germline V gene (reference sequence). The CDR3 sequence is CASSTPQGVITEAFF. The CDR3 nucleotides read TGTGCCAGCAGCACGCCACAGGGGGTGATCACTGAAGCTTTCTTT.

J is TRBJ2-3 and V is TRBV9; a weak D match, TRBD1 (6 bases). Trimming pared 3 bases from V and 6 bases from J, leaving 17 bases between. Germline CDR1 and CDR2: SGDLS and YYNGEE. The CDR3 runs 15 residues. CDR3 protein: CASSADRFRGDTQYF. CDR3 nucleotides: TGTGCCAGCAGCGCAGACAGATTCAGGGGTGATACGCAGTATTTT. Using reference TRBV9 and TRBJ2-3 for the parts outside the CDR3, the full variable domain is DSGVTQTPKHLITATGQRVTLRCSPRSGDLSVYWYQQSLDQGLQFLIQYYNGEERAKGNILERFSAQQFPDLHSELNLSSLELGDSALYFCASSADRFRGDTQYFGPGTRLTVL.

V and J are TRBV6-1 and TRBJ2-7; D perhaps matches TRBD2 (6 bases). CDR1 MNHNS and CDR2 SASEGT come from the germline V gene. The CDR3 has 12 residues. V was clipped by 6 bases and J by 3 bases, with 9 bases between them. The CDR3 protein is CASREGYYEQYF. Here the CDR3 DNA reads TGTGCCAGCAGGGAGGGTTACTACGAGCAGTACTTC.

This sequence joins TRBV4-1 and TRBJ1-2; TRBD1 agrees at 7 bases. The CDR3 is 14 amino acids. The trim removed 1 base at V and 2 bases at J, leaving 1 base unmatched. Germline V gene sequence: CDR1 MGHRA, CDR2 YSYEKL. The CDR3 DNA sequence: TGCGCCAGCAGCCAAGGGACAGGCAACTATGGCTACACCTTC. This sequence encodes CASSQGTGNYGYTF.

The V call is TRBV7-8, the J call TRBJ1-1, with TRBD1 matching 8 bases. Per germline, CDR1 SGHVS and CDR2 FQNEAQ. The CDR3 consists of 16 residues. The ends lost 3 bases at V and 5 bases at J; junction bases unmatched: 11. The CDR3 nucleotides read TGTGCCAGCAGCTTTCCAGGGGGCGGAGAAGGGACTGAAGCTTTCTTT. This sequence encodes CASSFPGGGEGTEAFF. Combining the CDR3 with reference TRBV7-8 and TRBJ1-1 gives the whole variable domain GAGVSQSPRYKVAKRGQDVALRCDPISGHVSLFWYQQALGQGPEFLTYFQNEAQLDKSGLPSDRFFAERPEGSVSTLKIQRTQQEDSAVYLCASSFPGGGEGTEAFFGQGTRLTVV.

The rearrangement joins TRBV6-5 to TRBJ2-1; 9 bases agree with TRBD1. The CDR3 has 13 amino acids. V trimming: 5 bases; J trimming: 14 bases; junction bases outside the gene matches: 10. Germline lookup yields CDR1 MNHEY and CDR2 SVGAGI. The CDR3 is CASSSPGQGNEFF. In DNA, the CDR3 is TGTGCCAGCAGTAGTCCGGGACAGGGAAACGAGTTCTTC.

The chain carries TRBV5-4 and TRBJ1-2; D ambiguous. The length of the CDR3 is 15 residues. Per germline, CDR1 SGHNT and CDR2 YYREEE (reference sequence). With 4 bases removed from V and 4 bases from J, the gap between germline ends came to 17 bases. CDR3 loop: CASSPPVETSYGYTF. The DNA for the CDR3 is TGTGCCAGCAGCCCTCCTGTAGAAACCTCCTATGGCTACACCTTC.

The CDR3 sequence: CASSQVQGRMQYF. The CDR3 DNA reads TGCGCCAGCAGCCAAGTACAGGGAAGGATGCAGTATTTT. The chain is built from TRBV4-3 and TRBJ2-3, with D possibly matching TRBD1 (6 bases). V dropped 1 base and J dropped 11 bases, with 13 bases sitting between them. Looked up from germline, CDR1 is LGHNA and CDR2 is YSLEER. This CDR3 spans 13 amino acids.

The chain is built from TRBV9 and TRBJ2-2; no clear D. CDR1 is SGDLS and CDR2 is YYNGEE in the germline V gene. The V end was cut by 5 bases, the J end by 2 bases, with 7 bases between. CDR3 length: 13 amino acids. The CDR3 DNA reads TGTGCCAGCAGGCCTACCAACACCGGGGAGCTGTTTTTT. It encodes CASRPTNTGELFF.

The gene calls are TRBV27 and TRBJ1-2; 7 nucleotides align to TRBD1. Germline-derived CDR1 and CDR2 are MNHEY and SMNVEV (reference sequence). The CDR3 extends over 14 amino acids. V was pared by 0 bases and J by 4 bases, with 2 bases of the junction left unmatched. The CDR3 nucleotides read TGTGCCAGCAGTTTATCGGGACAGTTCTATGGCTACACCTTC. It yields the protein CASSLSGQFYGYTF.

CDR3 in DNA: TGTGCCAGCAGTAGAGGAGGGGTACCCCCCGATACGCAGTATTTT. Amino acid sequence: CASSRGGVPPDTQYF. V and J are TRBV28 and TRBJ2-3, with D possibly TRBD2 on 6 matching bases. Looked up from germline, CDR1 is MDHEN and CDR2 is SYDVKM. The germline V and J ends were trimmed by 5 bases and 6 bases, with 18 bases remaining between them. This CDR3 has 15 amino acids.

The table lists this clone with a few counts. CDR3 nucleotides: TGTGCCAGCAGTCCTACAGAGAACACTGAAGCTTTCTTT. As protein: CASSPTENTEAFF. The chain recombines TRBV6-5 with TRBJ1-1; no firm D call. Trimming took 5 bases from V and 1 from J, leaving 8 bases between them. The CDR3 is 13 amino acids. Germline V CDR1 and CDR2: MNHEY, SVGAGI.

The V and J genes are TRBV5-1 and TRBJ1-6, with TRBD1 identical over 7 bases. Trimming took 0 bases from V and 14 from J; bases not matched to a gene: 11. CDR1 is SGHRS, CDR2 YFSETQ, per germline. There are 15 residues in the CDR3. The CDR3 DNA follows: TGCGCCAGCAGCTTGGCCGGGACAGATCCCCTCACCCTCCACTTT. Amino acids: CASSLAGTDPLTLHF.